This T cell receptor beta chain is from a study of graft-versus-host responses after intestinal transplantation. The wider study: The study gave all recipients anti-thymocyte globulin induction, then tacrolimus and steroids for roughly 3 years.

This clone was picked up a small number of times. Its antigen is still unknown. Study-wide results and caveats: In patients with graft-donor T cell macrochimerism, allograft graft-versus-host to host-versus-graft clonal ratios were high. Early after transplant, HvG clones declined as circulating GvH clones peaked. Among recipient marrow samples, GvH clones were found; some appeared first in ileum or blood.

V was shortened by 0 bases and J by 8 bases, with 10 bases between the two germline ends. The CDR3 is 14 residues long. Germline CDR1 LGHNA, CDR2 YNFKEQ. Measured with immunoSEQ multiplex PCR; TCRdb has only the in-frame clones, and not every one. The repertoire consists of some 96,000 clones, with about nine tenths occurring once and the leading ten covering 15% to 20%. The sequence was collected from a human patient who received an intestinal transplant, so some T cells may come from the graft donor. The specimen comprised PBMCs, sampled 453 days after intestinal transplant. The J gene is TRBJ1-4, the V gene TRBV4-2; D not resolved. CDR3 sequence (DNA): TGTGCCAGCAGCCAAGATTGGGCGGCCGAAAAACTGTTTTTT. Encoded protein: CASSQDWAAEKLFF.